This is a list of T cell receptor beta chains from one sample in a study of cytomegalovirus exposure and HLA in healthy donors. TCRdb's copy holds only in-frame clones and misses some; the assay was immunoSEQ multiplex PCR. The sample has roughly 120,000 clones; less than 90% are singletons. The sample taken for sequencing was PBMCs. The receptors here all came from a man aged 50-60 years in good health and CMV-seronegative. Each CDR3 is given with its conserved first and last residue. The D gene is left open where the match is weak. Not every row has a clone size; where given, it reads once, few, many or a size class.

cdr3_aa: CASVPGQGPNYEQYF
cdr3_nt: TGTGCCAGCGTTCCCGGACAGGGGCCCAACTACGAGCAGTACTTC
j_call: TRBJ2-7
d_call: TRBD1
clone_size: -
v_call: TRBV28

cdr3_aa: CASGLAGVYEQYF
cdr3_nt: TGTGCCAGCGGACTAGCGGGGGTCTACGAGCAGTACTTC
j_call: TRBJ2-7
d_call: TRBD2
clone_size: -
v_call: TRBV25-1

cdr3_aa: CASSSQRTSGPDTQYF
cdr3_nt: TGTGCCAGCAGTTCGCAAAGGACTAGCGGGCCGGATACCCAGTACTTC
j_call: TRBJ2-5
d_call: TRBD2
clone_size: -
v_call: TRBV28

cdr3_aa: CASSDGWGGGNTIYF
cdr3_nt: TGTGCCAGCAGTGACGGGTGGGGGGGTGGAAACACCATATATTTT
j_call: TRBJ1-3
d_call: -
clone_size: -
v_call: TRBV6-4

cdr3_aa: CASGAGKALHF
cdr3_nt: TGTGCCAGCGGCGCAGGCAAGGCCCTCCACTTT
j_call: TRBJ1-6
d_call: -
clone_size: -
v_call: TRBV9

cdr3_aa: CASSYVRGNSYEQYF
cdr3_nt: TGTGCCAGCAGCTACGTGCGGGGGAACTCCTACGAGCAGTACTTC
j_call: TRBJ2-7
d_call: TRBD2
clone_size: -
v_call: TRBV6-5

cdr3_aa: CASSSRYEQYF
cdr3_nt: TGTGCCAGCAGCTCCAGGTACGAGCAGTACTTC
j_call: TRBJ2-7
d_call: -
clone_size: -
v_call: TRBV11-2

cdr3_aa: CASSYSNGVGDTEAFF
cdr3_nt: TGTGCCAGCAGTTACTCTAATGGGGTCGGGGACACTGAAGCTTTCTTT
j_call: TRBJ1-1
d_call: -
clone_size: once
v_call: TRBV6-5

cdr3_aa: CASSLAGENEQFF
cdr3_nt: TGTGCCAGTAGTCTAGCGGGAGAAAATGAGCAGTTCTTC
j_call: TRBJ2-1
d_call: TRBD2
clone_size: once
v_call: TRBV19

cdr3_aa: CASSGQGAGTEAFF
cdr3_nt: TGTGCCAGCAGTGGGCAGGGGGCCGGGACTGAAGCTTTCTTT
j_call: TRBJ1-1
d_call: TRBD1
clone_size: -
v_call: TRBV27

cdr3_aa: CASSSNQGGIYNEQFF
cdr3_nt: TGTGCCAGCAGCTCTAACCAGGGCGGTATCTACAATGAGCAGTTCTTC
j_call: TRBJ2-1
d_call: -
clone_size: -
v_call: TRBV7-6

cdr3_aa: CASSWGGGSNQPQHF
cdr3_nt: TGCGCCAGCAGCTGGGGAGGGGGGAGCAATCAGCCCCAGCATTTT
j_call: TRBJ1-5
d_call: -
clone_size: -
v_call: TRBV5-1

cdr3_aa: CASSRGNPSSTDTQYF
cdr3_nt: TGTGCCTCCTCGCGGGGAAACCCCTCTAGCACAGATACGCAGTATTTT
j_call: TRBJ2-3
d_call: -
clone_size: once
v_call: TRBV11-2

cdr3_aa: CASSLSSGRTNTGELFF
cdr3_nt: TGTGCCAGCAGTTTAAGTAGCGGGAGGACGAACACCGGGGAGCTGTTTTTT
j_call: TRBJ2-2
d_call: TRBD2
clone_size: -
v_call: TRBV28

cdr3_aa: CASAPLIDTYLYEQYF
cdr3_nt: TGTGCCAGCGCACCCCTTATAGACACTTACTTATACGAGCAGTACTTC
j_call: TRBJ2-7
d_call: -
clone_size: -
v_call: TRBV18

cdr3_aa: CASSQVASHTYEQYF
cdr3_nt: TGCGCCAGCAGCCAAGTAGCTAGCCACACCTACGAGCAGTACTTC
j_call: TRBJ2-7
d_call: -
clone_size: once
v_call: TRBV4-3

cdr3_aa: CASEGQGRTEAFF
cdr3_nt: TGTGCCAGTGAAGGACAGGGCCGGACTGAAGCTTTCTTT
j_call: TRBJ1-1
d_call: TRBD1
clone_size: -
v_call: TRBV19

cdr3_aa: CASSLGTSSNQPQHF
cdr3_nt: TGCGCCAGCAGCCTAGGGACAAGTAGCAATCAGCCCCAGCATTTT
j_call: TRBJ1-5
d_call: -
clone_size: -
v_call: TRBV5-1

cdr3_aa: CASTSGVGGNTIYF
cdr3_nt: TGTGCCAGTACCTCGGGGGTTGGGGGAAACACCATATATTTT
j_call: TRBJ1-3
d_call: -
clone_size: -
v_call: TRBV19

cdr3_aa: CASSSVAGQGRTGELFF
cdr3_nt: TGTGCCAGCAGCTCCGTAGCAGGACAGGGACGCACCGGGGAGCTGTTTTTT
j_call: TRBJ2-2
d_call: TRBD1
clone_size: -
v_call: TRBV7-2

cdr3_aa: CASSVAGLQETQYF
cdr3_nt: TGTGCCAGCAGCGTAGCGGGACTACAAGAGACCCAGTACTTC
j_call: TRBJ2-5
d_call: TRBD2
clone_size: -
v_call: TRBV9

cdr3_aa: CASSRDRGYEQYF
cdr3_nt: TGTGCCAGTAGCCGGGACAGGGGCTACGAGCAGTACTTC
j_call: TRBJ2-7
d_call: TRBD1
clone_size: -
v_call: TRBV19

cdr3_aa: CATQSSGANVLTF
cdr3_nt: TGCGCCACCCAATCCTCTGGGGCCAACGTCCTGACTTTC
j_call: TRBJ2-6
d_call: -
clone_size: -
v_call: TRBV10-2

cdr3_aa: CASSKQGASNTEAFF
cdr3_nt: TGTGCCAGCAGCAAACAGGGGGCTTCGAACACTGAAGCTTTCTTT
j_call: TRBJ1-1
d_call: TRBD1
clone_size: -
v_call: TRBV7-2

cdr3_aa: CASSSGFGNTIYF
cdr3_nt: TGCGCCAGCAGCTCAGGGTTTGGAAACACCATATATTTT
j_call: TRBJ1-3
d_call: -
clone_size: -
v_call: TRBV5-1

cdr3_aa: CPWSPKTSGVDEQFF
cdr3_nt: TGTCCCTGGAGTCCAAAGACTAGCGGTGTGGATGAGCAGTTCTTC
j_call: TRBJ2-1
d_call: TRBD2
clone_size: -
v_call: TRBV30

cdr3_aa: CSVSGTGDAGELFF
cdr3_nt: TGCAGCGTTTCCGGGACAGGGGACGCCGGGGAGCTGTTTTTT
j_call: TRBJ2-2
d_call: TRBD1
clone_size: -
v_call: TRBV29-1

cdr3_aa: CASSLGRREDTQYF
cdr3_nt: TGTGCCAGCAGCTTGGGGAGAAGGGAGGATACGCAGTATTTT
j_call: TRBJ2-3
d_call: -
clone_size: -
v_call: TRBV5-6

cdr3_aa: CASSLVSGGVYEQYF
cdr3_nt: TGCGCCAGCAGCTTGGTTAGCGGGGGTGTCTACGAGCAGTACTTC
j_call: TRBJ2-7
d_call: TRBD2
clone_size: once
v_call: TRBV5-1

cdr3_aa: CASNLDRGSSPLHF
cdr3_nt: TGTGCCAGCAATTTAGACAGGGGGTCTTCACCCCTCCACTTT
j_call: TRBJ1-6
d_call: TRBD1
clone_size: -
v_call: TRBV6-6

cdr3_aa: CSVDEGATDTQYF
cdr3_nt: TGCAGCGTTGATGAGGGGGCGACAGATACGCAGTATTTT
j_call: TRBJ2-3
d_call: TRBD1
clone_size: -
v_call: TRBV29-1

cdr3_aa: CASSQDQTGRIQYF
cdr3_nt: TGTGCCAGCAGCCAAGATCAAACAGGGCGAATCCAGTACTTC
j_call: TRBJ2-5
d_call: -
clone_size: -
v_call: TRBV4-2

cdr3_aa: CAWSSQGDQPQHF
cdr3_nt: TGTGCCTGGAGTTCCCAGGGGGATCAGCCCCAGCATTTT
j_call: TRBJ1-5
d_call: TRBD1
clone_size: -
v_call: TRBV30

cdr3_aa: CASSLNRAAYEQYF
cdr3_nt: TGTGCCAGCAGCCTTAACAGGGCCGCCTACGAGCAGTACTTC
j_call: TRBJ2-7
d_call: -
clone_size: once
v_call: TRBV2

cdr3_aa: CASSPTGYTEAFF
cdr3_nt: TGTGCCAGCAGCCCTACAGGGTACACTGAAGCTTTCTTT
j_call: TRBJ1-1
d_call: -
clone_size: -
v_call: TRBV7-2

cdr3_aa: CSSSLGADSNQPQHF
cdr3_nt: TGTTCCAGCAGCTTAGGGGCAGATAGCAATCAGCCCCAGCATTTT
j_call: TRBJ1-5
d_call: -
clone_size: -
v_call: TRBV7-9

cdr3_aa: CASSLNPGTVGAEAFF
cdr3_nt: TGTGCCAGCAGCTTGAATCCCGGGACAGTTGGCGCTGAAGCTTTCTTT
j_call: TRBJ1-1
d_call: TRBD1
clone_size: -
v_call: TRBV11-2

cdr3_aa: CASSLSVTGELFF
cdr3_nt: TGCGCCAGCAGCTTGTCGGTCACCGGGGAGCTGTTTTTT
j_call: TRBJ2-2
d_call: -
clone_size: -
v_call: TRBV5-1

cdr3_aa: CASSPPPAEPQHF
cdr3_nt: TGTGCCAGCTCACCACCGCCGGCGGAGCCCCAGCATTTT
j_call: TRBJ1-5
d_call: -
clone_size: -
v_call: TRBV18

cdr3_aa: CASGGDRVNTGELFF
cdr3_nt: TGTGCCAGCGGGGGGGACAGGGTCAACACCGGGGAGCTGTTTTTT
j_call: TRBJ2-2
d_call: -
clone_size: -
v_call: TRBV19

cdr3_aa: CASSHRGIDQETQYF
cdr3_nt: TGCGCCAGCAGCCACAGAGGAATTGATCAAGAGACCCAGTACTTC
j_call: TRBJ2-5
d_call: -
clone_size: -
v_call: TRBV4-1

cdr3_aa: CASSDLGGSYEQYF
cdr3_nt: TGCGCCAGCAGTGACCTGGGGGGTTCCTACGAGCAGTACTTC
j_call: TRBJ2-7
d_call: -
clone_size: once
v_call: TRBV10-2

cdr3_aa: CASSGTENTEAFF
cdr3_nt: TGTGCCAGCAGCGGGACAGAAAACACTGAAGCTTTCTTT
j_call: TRBJ1-1
d_call: -
clone_size: -
v_call: TRBV9

cdr3_aa: CASSLGGTGYGYTF
cdr3_nt: TGTGCCAGCAGCTTAGGAGGGACAGGCTATGGCTACACCTTC
j_call: TRBJ1-2
d_call: TRBD1
clone_size: -
v_call: TRBV7-9

cdr3_aa: CASSLALAGGQNEQFF
cdr3_nt: TGTGCCAGCAGCTTAGCTCTAGCGGGAGGACAGAATGAGCAGTTCTTC
j_call: TRBJ2-1
d_call: TRBD2
clone_size: -
v_call: TRBV11-2

cdr3_aa: CASRNDRVESGANVLTF
cdr3_nt: TGTGCCAGCAGGAACGACAGGGTAGAGTCTGGGGCCAACGTCCTGACTTTC
j_call: TRBJ2-6
d_call: TRBD1
clone_size: few
v_call: TRBV5-6

cdr3_aa: CARSQARQGGNTEAFF
cdr3_nt: TGCGCCCGCAGCCAAGCTCGGCAGGGGGGAAACACTGAAGCTTTCTTT
j_call: TRBJ1-1
d_call: TRBD1
clone_size: once
v_call: TRBV4-1

cdr3_aa: CASSLPEGRGGDTQYF
cdr3_nt: TGTGCCAGCAGCTTGCCGGAGGGCCGTGGGGGAGATACGCAGTATTTT
j_call: TRBJ2-3
d_call: -
clone_size: -
v_call: TRBV5-4

cdr3_aa: CASGKRTGDPPDTQYF
cdr3_nt: TGTGCCAGCGGCAAAAGGACAGGGGACCCTCCAGATACGCAGTATTTT
j_call: TRBJ2-3
d_call: TRBD1
clone_size: few
v_call: TRBV2

cdr3_aa: CASSFGLVNTEAFF
cdr3_nt: TGTGCCAGTAGTTTCGGACTCGTGAACACTGAAGCTTTCTTT
j_call: TRBJ1-1
d_call: -
clone_size: -
v_call: TRBV19

cdr3_aa: CASRAGNQPQHF
cdr3_nt: TGTGCCAGCAGGGCGGGGAATCAGCCCCAGCATTTT
j_call: TRBJ1-5
d_call: -
clone_size: -
v_call: TRBV28

cdr3_aa: CSATQNYGYTF
cdr3_nt: TGCAGTGCTACCCAGAACTATGGCTACACCTTC
j_call: TRBJ1-2
d_call: -
clone_size: -
v_call: TRBV20-1

cdr3_aa: CATRQGLNYGYTF
cdr3_nt: TGTGCCACCCGACAGGGTCTGAACTATGGCTACACCTTC
j_call: TRBJ1-2
d_call: TRBD1
clone_size: -
v_call: TRBV6-6

cdr3_aa: CASSLNLGVQETQYF
cdr3_nt: TGTGCCAGCAGCTTGAACCTCGGGGTCCAAGAGACCCAGTACTTC
j_call: TRBJ2-5
d_call: -
clone_size: -
v_call: TRBV5-5

cdr3_aa: CASSLTGGNQPQHF
cdr3_nt: TGCGCCAGCAGCTTGACGGGGGGTAATCAGCCCCAGCATTTT
j_call: TRBJ1-5
d_call: -
clone_size: -
v_call: TRBV5-1

cdr3_aa: CAISATSGGSSWTGELFF
cdr3_nt: TGTGCCATCAGTGCCACTAGCGGGGGATCTTCATGGACCGGGGAGCTGTTTTTT
j_call: TRBJ2-2
d_call: TRBD2
clone_size: -
v_call: TRBV10-3

cdr3_aa: CASPTLFSGGQEQYF
cdr3_nt: TGTGCCAGCCCCACCCTCTTTAGCGGGGGACAAGAGCAGTACTTC
j_call: TRBJ2-5
d_call: TRBD2
clone_size: once
v_call: TRBV5-8